These 14 T cell receptor beta chains share one sample of origin, sequenced in a study of blood T cell repertoires in COVID-19. The assay was immunoSEQ multiplex PCR, and TCRdb's table has in-frame clones only and misses some. This table holds about 290,000 clones, roughly nine tenths found once. Sequenced input: peripheral blood. Receptors were obtained from a woman aged 25 to 45 with COVID-19, enrolled during active disease.

V usage is TRBV5-6 and J usage is TRBJ2-2; 10 bases align to TRBD1. CDR1 and CDR2 from the germline V gene are SGHDT and YYEEEE. V lost 4 bases to trimming and J lost 4 bases; unmatched junction nucleotides: 4. The CDR3 sequence is 15 residues long. CDR3 in DNA: TGTGCCAGCAGCGGGGACAGGGGATTCACCGGGGAGCTGTTTTTT. It yields the protein CASSGDRGFTGELFF.

In this sample, this clone turned up once. The chain combines TRBV3-1 (or the pseudogene TRBV3-2) with TRBJ1-5, with D possibly TRBD1 on 5 matching bases. CDR1 and CDR2 from the germline V gene are LGHDT and YNNKEL (reference sequence). V was pared by 4 bases and J by 0 bases, with 10 bases between. This CDR3 has 15 amino acids. The CDR3 region has the DNA TGTGCCAGCAGCCCACGGGGGAATAGCAATCAGCCCCAGCATTTT. Translation: CASSPRGNSNQPQHF.

J is TRBJ1-2 and V is TRBV24-1; D is unresolved. Trimming stripped 9 bases from V and 10 bases from J, with 20 bases between. The CDR3 is 13 amino acids. The germline CDR1 and CDR2 sequences are KGHDR and SFDVKD. The CDR3 DNA sequence: TGTGCCACCCAACCTCCTAACGGGGTTGACTACACCTTC. It translates to CATQPPNGVDYTF.

The chain joins TRBV11-2 to TRBJ1-1; D gene ambiguous. Germline assignment: CDR1 SGHAT and CDR2 FQNNGV. This CDR3 is 16 amino acids long. Trimming shortened V by 4 bases and J by 1 base, and 16 bases separated the two germline ends. CDR3 amino acids: CASSWFSGVGNTEAFF. In DNA form, the CDR3 reads TGTGCCAGCAGCTGGTTCAGCGGGGTGGGGAACACTGAAGCTTTCTTT.

The genes are TRBV4-1 and TRBJ2-3; 7 positions match TRBD2. CDR1 is MGHRA and CDR2 is YSYEKL in the germline V gene. Trimming removed 0 bases from V and 6 bases from J; junction bases left unmatched: 6. This CDR3 region has 15 residues. The CDR3 here is CASSQDPMGGDTQYF. The CDR3 nucleotides are TGCGCCAGCAGCCAAGACCCTATGGGGGGGGATACGCAGTATTTT.

The V and J genes are TRBV7-9 and TRBJ2-1; 8 bases are shared with TRBD2. The V segment lost 3 bases and the J segment 9 bases; nucleotides outside the gene matches: 7. The CDR3 spans 14 residues. In germline, CDR1 is SEHNR, CDR2 FQNEAQ (reference sequence). The CDR3 DNA reads as TGTGCCAGCAGCTTGGGACCGGCGGGGGGTGAGCAGTTCTTC. It translates to CASSLGPAGGEQFF.

The chain employs TRBV19 and TRBJ1-1; the D gene is possibly TRBD1 (5 bases). Trimming stripped 11 bases from V and 3 bases from J, with 22 bases between. The CDR3 spans 15 residues. The V gene's germline CDR1 is LNHDA and CDR2 SQIVND (reference sequence). In DNA, the CDR3 is TGTGCCTCCAGGGCCCACCTATTTGCTTACACTGAAGCTTTCTTT. Amino acids: CASRAHLFAYTEAFF.

This chain links TRBV7-2 with TRBJ2-7; TRBD1 matches 7 bases. Trimming cost V 2 bases and J 1 base; bases outside gene matches: 5. The CDR3 runs to 15 residues. From germline, CDR1 is SGHTA and CDR2 FQGNSA. The chain's CDR3 is CASSLQQGLSYEQYF. CDR3 nucleotide sequence: TGTGCCAGCAGCTTACAACAGGGGCTTTCCTACGAGCAGTACTTC.

The chain carries TRBV7-8 and TRBJ1-4, with a possible D match to TRBD1 (6 bases). Germline CDR1 reads SGHVS; CDR2 reads FQNEAQ. Trimming took 6 bases from V and 8 from J, leaving 16 bases between them. The CDR3 has 14 amino acids. CDR3 in DNA: TGTGCCAGCAGTTCGACAGGTTCGGGCGAAAAACTGTTTTTT. This codes for CASSSTGSGEKLFF.

The V gene is TRBV5-1, the J gene TRBJ2-1; 8 bases line up with TRBD2. The germline V gene has CDR1 SGHRS and CDR2 YFSETQ. The CDR3 totals 16 residues. J was trimmed by 0 bases and V by 0 bases; bases with no gene match: 2. The CDR3 DNA reads as TGCGCCAGCAGCTTGGTGCGGGGGGTCTCCTACAATGAGCAGTTCTTC. Its translation: CASSLVRGVSYNEQFF.

The CDR3, as DNA: TGTGCCAGCAGTCCCCGGACAGGGGGTAGCGATGAGCAGTTCTTC. Its translation is CASSPRTGGSDEQFF. The chain has TRBV27 and TRBJ2-1, with TRBD1 matching 10 bases. This CDR3 is 15 amino acids long. Unmatched junction bases numbered 9, after V lost 5 bases and J lost 8 bases. Germline loops: CDR1 MNHEY, CDR2 SMNVEV (reference sequence).

The chain is built from TRBV7-8 and TRBJ2-7, with D unclear. Germline CDR1 and CDR2: SGHVS and FQNEAQ. Trimming took 3 bases from V and 2 from J, leaving 8 bases between them. This CDR3 region has 13 residues. Written as DNA, the CDR3 is TGTGCCAGCAGCTTTGGTGGAGCCTACGAGCAGTACTTC. Its translation: CASSFGGAYEQYF. Variable domain in full (rest from reference TRBV7-8 and TRBJ2-7): GAGVSQSPRYKVAKRGQDVALRCDPISGHVSLFWYQQALGQGPEFLTYFQNEAQLDKSGLPSDRFFAERPEGSVSTLKIQRTQQEDSAVYLCASSFGGAYEQYFGPGTRLTVT.

The chain couples TRBV25-1 to TRBJ2-5; D is possibly TRBD2 (5 bases). V was cut by 3 bases and J by 0 bases, with 14 bases left in between. The CDR3 consists of 16 residues. The V gene's germline CDR1 is MGHDK and CDR2 SYGVNS. The CDR3 reads CASSDFLGEYQETQYF. CDR3 DNA: TGTGCCAGCAGTGACTTTCTCGGGGAGTACCAAGAGACCCAGTACTTC. Based on the CDR3 plus reference TRBV25-1 and TRBJ2-5, the full variable domain is EADIYQTPRYLVIGTGKKITLECSQTMGHDKMYWYQQDPGMELHLIHYSYGVNSTEKGDLSSESTVSRIRTEHFPLTLESARPSHTSQYLCASSDFLGEYQETQYFGPGTRLLVL.

This chain connects TRBV19 to TRBJ2-3, with D possibly being TRBD2 (7 bases). Trimming cost V 5 bases and J 6 bases, with 18 bases left between them. The germline V gene has CDR1 LNHDA and CDR2 SQIVND (reference sequence). This CDR3 contains 15 residues. The CDR3 protein is CASSPALGGADTQYF. In DNA form, the CDR3 reads TGTGCCAGTAGTCCGGCCCTTGGGGGGGCGGATACGCAGTATTTT.